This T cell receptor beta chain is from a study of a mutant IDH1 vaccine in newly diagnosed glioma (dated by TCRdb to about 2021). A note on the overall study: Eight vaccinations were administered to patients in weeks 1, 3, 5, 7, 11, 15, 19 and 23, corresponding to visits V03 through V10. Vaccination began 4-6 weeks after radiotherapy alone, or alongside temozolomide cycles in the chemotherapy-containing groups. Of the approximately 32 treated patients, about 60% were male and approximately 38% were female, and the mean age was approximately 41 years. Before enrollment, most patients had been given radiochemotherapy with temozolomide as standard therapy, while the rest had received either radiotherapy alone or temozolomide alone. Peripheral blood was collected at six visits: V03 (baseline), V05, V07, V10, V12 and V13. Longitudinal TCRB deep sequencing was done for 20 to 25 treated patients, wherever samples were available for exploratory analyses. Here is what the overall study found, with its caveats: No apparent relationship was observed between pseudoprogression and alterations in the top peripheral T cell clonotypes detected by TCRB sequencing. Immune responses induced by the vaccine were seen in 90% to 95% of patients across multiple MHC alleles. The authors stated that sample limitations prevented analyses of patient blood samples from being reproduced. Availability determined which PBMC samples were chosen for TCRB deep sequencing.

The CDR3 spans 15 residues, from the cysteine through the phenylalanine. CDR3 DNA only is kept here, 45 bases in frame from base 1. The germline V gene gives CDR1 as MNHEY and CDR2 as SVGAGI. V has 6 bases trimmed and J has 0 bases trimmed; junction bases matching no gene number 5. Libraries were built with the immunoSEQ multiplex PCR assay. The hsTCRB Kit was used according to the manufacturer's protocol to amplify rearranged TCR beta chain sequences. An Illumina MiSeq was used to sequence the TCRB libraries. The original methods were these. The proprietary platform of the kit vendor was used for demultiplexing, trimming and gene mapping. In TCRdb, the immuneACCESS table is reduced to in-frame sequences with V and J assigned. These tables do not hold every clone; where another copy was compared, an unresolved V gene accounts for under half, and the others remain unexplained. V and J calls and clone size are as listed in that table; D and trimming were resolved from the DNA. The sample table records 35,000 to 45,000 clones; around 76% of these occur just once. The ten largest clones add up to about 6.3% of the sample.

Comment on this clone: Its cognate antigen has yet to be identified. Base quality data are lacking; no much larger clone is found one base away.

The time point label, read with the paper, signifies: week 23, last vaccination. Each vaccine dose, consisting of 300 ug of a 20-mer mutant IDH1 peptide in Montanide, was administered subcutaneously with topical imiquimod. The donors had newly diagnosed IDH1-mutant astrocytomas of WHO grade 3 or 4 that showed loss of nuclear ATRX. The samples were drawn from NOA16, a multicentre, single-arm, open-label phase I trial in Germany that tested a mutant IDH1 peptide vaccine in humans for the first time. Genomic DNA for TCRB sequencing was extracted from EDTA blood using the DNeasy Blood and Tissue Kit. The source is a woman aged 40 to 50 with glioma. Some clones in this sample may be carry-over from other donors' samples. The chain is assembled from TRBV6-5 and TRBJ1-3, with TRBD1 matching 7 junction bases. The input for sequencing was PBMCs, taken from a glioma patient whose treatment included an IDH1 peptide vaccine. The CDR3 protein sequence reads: CASSTGVISGNTIYF. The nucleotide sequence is TGTGCCAGCAGCACAGGGGTAATCTCTGGAAACACCATATATTTT.